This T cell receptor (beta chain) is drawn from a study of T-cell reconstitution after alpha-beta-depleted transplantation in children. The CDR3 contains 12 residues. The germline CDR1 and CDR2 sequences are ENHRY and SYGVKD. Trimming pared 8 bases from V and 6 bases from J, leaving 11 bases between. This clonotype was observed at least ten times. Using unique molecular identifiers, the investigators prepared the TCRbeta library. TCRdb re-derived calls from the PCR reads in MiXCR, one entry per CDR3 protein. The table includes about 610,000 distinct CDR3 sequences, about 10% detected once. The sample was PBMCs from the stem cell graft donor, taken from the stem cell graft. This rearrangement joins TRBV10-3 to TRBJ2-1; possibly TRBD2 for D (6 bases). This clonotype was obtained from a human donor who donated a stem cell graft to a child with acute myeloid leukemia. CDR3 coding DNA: TGTGCCATCTCGGGGAGGAGCAATGAGCAGTTCTTC. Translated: CAISGRSNEQFF.